These 23 T cell receptor beta chains were sequenced from one sample in a study of blood T cell repertoires in COVID-19. Sequencing was performed with immunoSEQ multiplex PCR; in TCRdb, only in-frame clones are kept and a portion is missing. The data show roughly 150,000 clones, about 80% seen once. The sample was peripheral blood. The source is a man between 65 and 85 years old who had recovered from COVID-19.

The chain employs TRBV24-1 and TRBJ2-3, with 11 bases that match TRBD2. The CDR3 runs to 15 residues. Germline V gene lookup returns CDR1 KGHDR and CDR2 SFDVKD. V was clipped by 3 bases and J by 4 bases; unmatched bases: 2. This CDR3 reads CATSDALAGADTQYF. CDR3 DNA: TGTGCCACCAGTGATGCACTAGCGGGAGCAGATACGCAGTATTTT.

The gene calls are TRBV6-5 and TRBJ2-7, with 11 bases fitting TRBD2. The ends lost 10 bases at V and 0 bases at J; junction bases unmatched: 5. The V gene's germline CDR1 is MNHEY and CDR2 SVGAGI. CDR3 length: 14 residues. The CDR3 bases are TGTGCCACCCGCGGGACTAGCGGCTCCTACGAGCAGTACTTC. Translating gives CATRGTSGSYEQYF.

The sample holds a few counts of this clone. The chain combines TRBV19 with TRBJ2-2, with 7 bases that match TRBD1. V lost 3 bases, J lost 6 bases, and 10 bases stayed unmatched. The CDR3 sequence is 16 residues long. Germline V gene lookup returns CDR1 LNHDA and CDR2 SQIVND (reference sequence). CDR3: CASSIGTVEGAGELFF. Here the CDR3 DNA reads TGTGCCAGTAGTATTGGGACAGTTGAAGGGGCCGGGGAGCTGTTTTTT.

This chain links TRBV15 with TRBJ2-1; TRBD1 is a possible D gene (6 bases). V shed 0 bases and J shed 4 bases, with 16 bases lying between them. The CDR3 totals 17 residues. CDR1 LNHNV and CDR2 YYDKDF come from the germline V gene (reference sequence). CDR3 in amino acids: CATSRDQGSGHYNEQFF. The CDR3 region has the DNA TGTGCCACCAGCAGAGATCAGGGCTCGGGACATTACAATGAGCAGTTCTTC.

This clone has more than one count but fewer than ten. The V gene is TRBV4-1, the J gene TRBJ2-7; 11 bases map to TRBD2. Per germline, CDR1 MGHRA and CDR2 YSYEKL. The CDR3 sequence is 16 residues long. The junction had 4 bases not matched to a gene; V was cut back by 1 base and J by 2 bases. The CDR3 protein is CASSQGGLAATYEQYF. As DNA, the CDR3 is TGCGCCAGCAGCCAAGGGGGACTAGCGGCAACCTACGAGCAGTACTTC.

This clone was observed a handful of times. The chain has TRBV7-2 and TRBJ1-2, with 7 bases matching TRBD1. The CDR3 covers 13 residues. Per germline, CDR1 SGHTA and CDR2 FQGNSA. The V and J ends lost 6 bases and 3 bases, in that order; junction bases with no gene match: 4. In nucleotides, the CDR3 is TGTGCCAGCAGTTTTACAGGGGACTATGGCTACACCTTC. Protein product: CASSFTGDYGYTF.

This chain joins TRBV7-2 and TRBJ1-5; D is perhaps TRBD1 (6 bases). This CDR3 is built from 13 residues. V gave up 5 bases and J gave up 7 bases, with 12 bases separating them. CDR1 and CDR2 from the germline V gene are SGHTA and FQGNSA. CDR3 region: CASSPIQGQPQHF. In DNA form, the CDR3 reads TGTGCCAGCAGCCCCATACAGGGACAGCCCCAGCATTTT.

This rearrangement joins TRBV10-3 to TRBJ1-1, with TRBD1 identical over 8 bases. V lost 4 bases and J lost 4; bases outside the gene matches: 2. CDR3 length equals 13 residues. The germline V gene has CDR1 ENHRY and CDR2 SYGVKD. The CDR3 DNA sequence: TGTGCCATCAGTGGAACAGGGGGCACTGAAGCTTTCTTT. Encoded protein: CAISGTGGTEAFF.

This chain connects TRBV7-8 to TRBJ1-5, with 8 bases fitting TRBD1. From germline, CDR1 is SGHVS and CDR2 FQNEAQ. CDR3 size: 15 residues. V lost 1 base to trimming and J lost 1 base; unmatched junction nucleotides: 0. This CDR3 reads CASSLDRGSNQPQHF. The CDR3 DNA follows: TGTGCCAGCAGCTTAGACAGGGGGAGCAATCAGCCCCAGCATTTT.

This clone turned up a few times. J is TRBJ2-5 and V is TRBV18; 9 positions agree with TRBD1. With V trimmed by 7 bases and J by 5 bases, 5 bases remained unmatched. The CDR3 length is 13 residues. Germline CDR1 reads KGHSH; CDR2 reads LQKENI. CDR3 bases: TGTGCCAGCTGGACAGGGGAGGCGGAGACCCAGTACTTC. Its protein product is CASWTGEAETQYF.

The chain combines TRBV6-6 with TRBJ2-1; D gene unclear. V lost 5 bases, J lost 4 bases, and 6 bases lay in between. CDR1 is MNHNY and CDR2 is SVGAGI in the germline V gene (reference sequence). This CDR3 has 12 amino acids. CDR3 sequence (DNA): TGTGCCAGCAGTCCCAAATACAATGAGCAGTTCTTC. Amino acids: CASSPKYNEQFF.

V and J are TRBV10-3 and TRBJ1-5, with 9 bases matching TRBD1. CDR1 ENHRY and CDR2 SYGVKD come from the germline V gene. Germline trimming cut 5 bases from V and 4 bases from J; bases unmatched to any gene: 6. This CDR3 is built from 15 residues. CDR3 protein: CAISPGTGQNQPQHF. CDR3 sequence (DNA): TGTGCCATCAGTCCCGGGACAGGGCAAAATCAGCCCCAGCATTTT.

This chain uses TRBV7-2 with TRBJ1-2, with TRBD1 matching 7 bases. The J segment lost 6 bases and the V segment lost 2 bases, leaving 6 bases of the junction unmatched. This CDR3 has 14 amino acids. Per germline, CDR1 SGHTA and CDR2 FQGNSA. CDR3 in DNA: TGTGCCAGCAGCTTATCACAGGGGAGGAATGGCTACACCTTC. This sequence encodes CASSLSQGRNGYTF. Drawing the rest from reference TRBV7-2 and TRBJ1-2, the complete variable domain is GAGVSQSPSNKVTEKGKDVELRCDPISGHTALYWYRQSLGQGLEFLIYFQGNSAPDKSGLPSDRFSAERTGGSVSTLTIQRTQQEDSAVYLCASSLSQGRNGYTFGSGTRLTVV.

This rearrangement joins TRBV27 to TRBJ1-1; D is undetermined. Germline lookup yields CDR1 MNHEY and CDR2 SMNVEV (reference sequence). The V end was cut by 6 bases, the J end by 4 bases, with 12 bases between. This CDR3 is built from 13 residues. The CDR3 region is CASSPRGSTEAFF. DNA of the CDR3: TGTGCCAGCAGCCCCCGCGGGAGCACTGAAGCTTTCTTT.

The chain uses TRBV7-2 and TRBJ1-1; 7 bases agree with TRBD1. The V gene's germline CDR1 is SGHTA and CDR2 FQGNSA. V trimming: 4 bases; J trimming: 7 bases; junction bases outside the gene matches: 6. This CDR3 region has 13 residues. CDR3 residues: CASSSNRGFEAFF. The CDR3 DNA sequence: TGTGCCAGCAGCTCGAACAGGGGTTTTGAAGCTTTCTTT.

V usage is TRBV3-1 (or the pseudogene TRBV3-2) and J usage is TRBJ1-4; maybe TRBD1 (5 bases). V was cut by 1 base and J by 3 bases, with 6 bases left in between. The CDR3 covers 14 residues. The germline V gene encodes CDR1 LGHDT and CDR2 YNNKEL (reference sequence). The CDR3 reads CASSQAGANEKLFF. CDR3 DNA: TGTGCCAGCAGCCAAGCGGGGGCTAATGAAAAACTGTTTTTT.

CDR3 sequence (DNA): TGCGCCAGCAGCTTGGACTTGGATCAGCCCCAGCATTTT. Translation gives CASSLDLDQPQHF. V and J are TRBV5-1 and TRBJ1-5, with unresolved D. Per germline, CDR1 SGHRS and CDR2 YFSETQ. The CDR3 contains 13 residues. The germline V and J ends were trimmed by 0 bases and 5 bases, with 6 bases remaining between them.

V usage is TRBV11-2 and J usage is TRBJ2-2; D is undetermined. Trimming removed 1 base at V and 3 bases at J, with 6 bases between. The CDR3 runs 14 residues. Germline V gene data show CDR1 as SGHAT and CDR2 as FQNNGV. CDR3 DNA sequence: TGTGCCAGCAGCTTAGTATCAGACACCGGGGAGCTGTTTTTT. Translation: CASSLVSDTGELFF.

The chain links TRBV10-2 to TRBJ2-2, with D tentatively TRBD1 (6 bases). Germline CDR1 and CDR2: WSHSY and SAAADI. The CDR3 has 15 amino acids. V was clipped by 5 bases and J by 7 bases, with 17 bases between them. CDR3 loop: CASSTGIYSGGELFF. CDR3 DNA: TGCGCCAGCAGTACAGGGATCTATAGTGGCGGGGAGCTGTTTTTT.

This chain links TRBV27 with TRBJ2-4, with D hard to call. V was trimmed by 3 bases and J by 3 bases, leaving 6 bases between them. Germline V lookup: CDR1 MNHEY, CDR2 SMNVEV (reference sequence). CDR3 length equals 13 residues. For the CDR3, the DNA is TGTGCCAGCAGTTTGTCAGACAAAAACATTCAGTACTTC. Translating it yields CASSLSDKNIQYF.

The chain joins TRBV7-2 to TRBJ2-7, with 8 bases matching TRBD2. This CDR3 has 18 residues. CDR1 is SGHTA and CDR2 is FQGNSA in the germline V gene. With V trimmed by 4 bases and J by 0 bases, 14 bases remained unmatched. CDR3 DNA sequence: TGTGCCAGCAGCTACCTGGGGCCAAGGACTAGCTCCTCCTACGAGCAGTACTTC. This gives the protein CASSYLGPRTSSSYEQYF.

V gene TRBV6-2 or TRBV6-3 combines with J gene TRBJ2-2, with D tentatively TRBD1 (7 bases). The germline CDR1 and CDR2 sequences are MNHEY and SVGEGT. CDR3 length: 15 residues. V lost 2 bases and J 7 bases, leaving 14 bases between the germline ends. DNA of the CDR3: TGTGCCAGCAGTTACGACAGGGACTGGAACGGGGAGCTGTTTTTT. Its protein product is CASSYDRDWNGELFF.

The rearrangement links TRBV6-6 to TRBJ1-1, with TRBD1 matching 7 bases. CDR3 length equals 13 residues. Germline V gene lookup returns CDR1 MNHNY and CDR2 SVGAGI (reference sequence). After removal of 6 bases from V and 3 bases from J, the junction contained 4 bases not matched to a gene. Here the CDR3 DNA reads TGTGCCAGCAGGTCGACAGGGTACACTGAAGCTTTCTTT. This codes for CASRSTGYTEAFF.